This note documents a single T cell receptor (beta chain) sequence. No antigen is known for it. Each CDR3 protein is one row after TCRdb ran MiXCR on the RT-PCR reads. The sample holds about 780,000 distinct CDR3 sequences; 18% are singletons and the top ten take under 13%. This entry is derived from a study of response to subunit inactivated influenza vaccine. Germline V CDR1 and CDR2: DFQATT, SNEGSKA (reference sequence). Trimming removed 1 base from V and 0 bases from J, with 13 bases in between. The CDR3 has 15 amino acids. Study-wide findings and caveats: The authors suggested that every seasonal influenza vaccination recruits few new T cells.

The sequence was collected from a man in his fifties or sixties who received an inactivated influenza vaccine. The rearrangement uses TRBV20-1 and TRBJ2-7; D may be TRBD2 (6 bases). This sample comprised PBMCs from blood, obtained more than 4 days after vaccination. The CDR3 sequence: CSARGTAGSSYEQYF. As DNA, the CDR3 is TGCAGTGCTAGAGGGACGGCGGGAAGCTCCTACGAGCAGTACTTC.